A selection of T cell receptor beta chains follows, all from one sample in a study of T cell responses to AZD1222 COVID-19 vaccine. TCRdb keeps only in-frame clones here, not all; method: immunoSEQ multiplex PCR. This table holds 90,000 to 110,000 clones, about 91% found once. This material consisted of peripheral blood, taken on day 0 of AZD1222 vaccination. The source of these receptors is an adult in good health. CDR3s include the opening cysteine and the closing phenylalanine or tryptophan. D genes are given only for firm matches. Clone size is given for some rows only: seen once, a few or many times, or a class if the clone is expanded.

j_call	clone_size	v_call	d_call	cdr3_nt	cdr3_aa
TRBJ2-3	-	TRBV5-8	-	TGTGCCAGCAGCTTGTCGGCTCAGGGGATGGATACGCAGTATTTT	CASSLSAQGMDTQYF
TRBJ2-1	-	TRBV6-2/TRBV6-3	-	TGTGCCAGCAGTTATAGGTCAGGACGGGGCAATGAGCAGTTCTTC	CASSYRSGRGNEQFF
TRBJ2-2	-	TRBV5-1	-	TGCGCCAGCGCACCGTTGACAGGCTACGGGGGGGAGCTGTTTTTT	CASAPLTGYGGELFF
TRBJ1-1	-	TRBV6-4	TRBD1	TGTGCCAGCAGCCCGACAGGGAGGACTGAAGCTTTCTTT	CASSPTGRTEAFF
TRBJ1-1	-	TRBV18	-	TGTGCCAGCTCACCAGGGCGCTTTTCGGAAGCTTTCTTT	CASSPGRFSEAFF
TRBJ1-5	-	TRBV5-8	TRBD1	TGTGCCAGCAGCTTGGGAGGTAGCAGGGGGCTGAATCAGCCCCAGCATTTT	CASSLGGSRGLNQPQHF
TRBJ2-7	-	TRBV2	-	TGTGCCAGCAGGAGGGGCGCTGAGGAGCAGTACTTC	CASRRGAEEQYF
TRBJ1-5	-	TRBV19	TRBD1	TGTGCCAGTAGGACGGAGGGGGCAGGTCAGCCCCAGCATTTT	CASRTEGAGQPQHF
TRBJ2-1	-	TRBV6-5	-	TGTGCCAGCAGGCACTCAACCAATGAGCAGTTCTTC	CASRHSTNEQFF
TRBJ2-3	-	TRBV3-1/TRBV3-2	TRBD1	TGTGCCAGCAGCCAAGGGACAGGGGGCGATACGCAGTATTTT	CASSQGTGGDTQYF
TRBJ2-7	once	TRBV5-6	-	TGTGCCAGCAGCACAGGGTCCTACGAGCAGTACTTC	CASSTGSYEQYF
TRBJ2-3	-	TRBV10-1	-	TGCGCCAGCAGTGAGTCGGTGGAGGGTACGCAGTATTTT	CASSESVEGTQYF
TRBJ1-3	-	TRBV28	-	TGTGCCAGCACCCAGGGGAGCTCTGGAAACACCATATATTTT	CASTQGSSGNTIYF
TRBJ1-6	-	TRBV7-2	-	TGTGCCAGCAGCTTAGCGCGAGGCTCCGGTTCACCCCTCCACTTT	CASSLARGSGSPLHF
TRBJ2-1	-	TRBV12-3/TRBV12-4	-	TGTGCCAGCAGTTTACAGGGTCGGAATGAGCAGTTCTTC	CASSLQGRNEQFF
TRBJ1-1	-	TRBV10-3	-	TGTGCCATCAGTGAACTAAGGGGGGAGGCTGAAGCTTTCTTT	CAISELRGEAEAFF
TRBJ1-1	-	TRBV30	-	TGTGCCTGGAGTGTGAGTTGGGCCGGGGCGCCTGAAGCTTTCTTT	CAWSVSWAGAPEAFF
TRBJ2-5	-	TRBV4-2	-	TGTGCCAGCAGCCAAGTAGGCTTTCAAGAGACCCAGTACTTC	CASSQVGFQETQYF
TRBJ2-2	-	TRBV4-2	TRBD1	TGTGCCAGCAGCCTAGGGACAGCGAACACCGGGGAGCTGTTTTTT	CASSLGTANTGELFF